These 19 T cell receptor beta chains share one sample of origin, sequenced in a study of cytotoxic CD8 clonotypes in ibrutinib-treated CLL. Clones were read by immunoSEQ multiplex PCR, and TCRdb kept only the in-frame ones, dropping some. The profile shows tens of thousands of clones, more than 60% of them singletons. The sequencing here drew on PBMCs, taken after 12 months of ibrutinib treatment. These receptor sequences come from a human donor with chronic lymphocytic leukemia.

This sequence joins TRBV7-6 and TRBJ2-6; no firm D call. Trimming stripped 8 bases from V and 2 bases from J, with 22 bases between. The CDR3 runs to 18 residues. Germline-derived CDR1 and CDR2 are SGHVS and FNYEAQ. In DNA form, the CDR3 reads TGTGCCAGCCCTGCGTACCATCCCCCCTCCGCTGGGGCCAACGTCCTGACTTTC. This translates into CASPAYHPPSAGANVLTF.

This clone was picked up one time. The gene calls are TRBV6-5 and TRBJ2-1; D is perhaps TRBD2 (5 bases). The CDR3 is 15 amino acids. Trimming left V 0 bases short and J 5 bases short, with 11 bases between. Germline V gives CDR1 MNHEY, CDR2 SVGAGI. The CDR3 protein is CASSYSILGNNEQFF. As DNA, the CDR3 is TGTGCCAGCAGTTACTCGATTCTCGGGAACAATGAGCAGTTCTTC.

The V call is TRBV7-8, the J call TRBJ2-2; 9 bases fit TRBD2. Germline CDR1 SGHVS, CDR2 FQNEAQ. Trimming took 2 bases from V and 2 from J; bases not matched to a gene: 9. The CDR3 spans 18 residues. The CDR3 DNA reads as TGTGCCAGCAGCTTACAGGCTAGCGGGAAAGTTAACACCGGGGAGCTGTTTTTT. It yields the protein CASSLQASGKVNTGELFF. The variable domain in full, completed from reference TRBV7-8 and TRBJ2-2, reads GAGVSQSPRYKVAKRGQDVALRCDPISGHVSLFWYQQALGQGPEFLTYFQNEAQLDKSGLPSDRFFAERPEGSVSTLKIQRTQQEDSAVYLCASSLQASGKVNTGELFFGEGSRLTVL.

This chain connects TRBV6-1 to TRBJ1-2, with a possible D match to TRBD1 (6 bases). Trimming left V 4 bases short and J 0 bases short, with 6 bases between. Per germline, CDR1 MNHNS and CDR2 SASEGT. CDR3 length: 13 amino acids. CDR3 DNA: TGTGCCAGCAGTGGGACAGCTAACTATGGCTACACCTTC. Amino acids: CASSGTANYGYTF.

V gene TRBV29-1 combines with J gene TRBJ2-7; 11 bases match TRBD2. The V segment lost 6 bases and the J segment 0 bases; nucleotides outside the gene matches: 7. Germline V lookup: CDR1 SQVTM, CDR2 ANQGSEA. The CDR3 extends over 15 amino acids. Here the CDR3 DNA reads TGCAGCGTGGAGGGACTAGCGGAGAGCTCCTACGAGCAGTACTTC. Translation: CSVEGLAESSYEQYF.

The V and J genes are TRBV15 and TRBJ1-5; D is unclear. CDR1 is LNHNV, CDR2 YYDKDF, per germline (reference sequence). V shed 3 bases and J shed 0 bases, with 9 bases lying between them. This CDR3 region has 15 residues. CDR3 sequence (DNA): TGTGCCACCAGCAGGGACGGATATAGCAATCAGCCCCAGCATTTT. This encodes CATSRDGYSNQPQHF.

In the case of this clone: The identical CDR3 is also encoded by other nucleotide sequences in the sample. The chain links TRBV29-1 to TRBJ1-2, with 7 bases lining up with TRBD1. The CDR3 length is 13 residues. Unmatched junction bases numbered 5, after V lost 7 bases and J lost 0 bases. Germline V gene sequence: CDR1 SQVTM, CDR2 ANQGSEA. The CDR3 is CSAGDRANYGYTF. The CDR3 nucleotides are TGCAGCGCTGGGGACAGAGCTAACTATGGCTACACCTTC.

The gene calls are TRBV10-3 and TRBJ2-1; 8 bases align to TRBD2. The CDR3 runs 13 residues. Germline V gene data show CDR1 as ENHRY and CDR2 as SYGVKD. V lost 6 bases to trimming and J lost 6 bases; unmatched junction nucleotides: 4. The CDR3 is CAIRTAGVNEQFF. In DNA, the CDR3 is TGTGCCATCAGGACAGCGGGGGTCAATGAGCAGTTCTTC.

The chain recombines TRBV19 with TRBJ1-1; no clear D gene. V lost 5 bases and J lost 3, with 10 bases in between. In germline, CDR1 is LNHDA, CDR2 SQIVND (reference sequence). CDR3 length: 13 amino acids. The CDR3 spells CASSLGLDTEAFF. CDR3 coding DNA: TGTGCCAGTAGTCTCGGACTTGACACTGAAGCTTTCTTT.

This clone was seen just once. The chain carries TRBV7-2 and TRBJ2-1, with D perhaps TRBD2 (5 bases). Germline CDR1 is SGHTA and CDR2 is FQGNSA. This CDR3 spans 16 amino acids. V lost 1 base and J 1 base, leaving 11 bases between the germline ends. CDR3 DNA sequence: TGTGCCAGCAGCTTAGACAGCGGAGCTTCCTACAATGAGCAGTTCTTC. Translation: CASSLDSGASYNEQFF.

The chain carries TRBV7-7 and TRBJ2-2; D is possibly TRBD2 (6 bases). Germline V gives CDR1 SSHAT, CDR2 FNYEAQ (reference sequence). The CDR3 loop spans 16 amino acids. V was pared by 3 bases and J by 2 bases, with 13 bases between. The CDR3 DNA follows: TGTGCCAGCAGCTTGGGTAGCGGAGCTAACACCGGGGAGCTGTTTTTT. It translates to CASSLGSGANTGELFF.

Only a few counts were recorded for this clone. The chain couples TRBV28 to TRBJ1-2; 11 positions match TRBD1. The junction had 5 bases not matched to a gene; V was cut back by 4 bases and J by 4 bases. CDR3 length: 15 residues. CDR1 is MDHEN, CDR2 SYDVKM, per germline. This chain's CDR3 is CASSSGQGAVYGYTF. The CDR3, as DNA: TGTGCCAGCAGTTCTGGACAGGGGGCGGTCTATGGCTACACCTTC.

The CDR3 coding sequence is TGTGCCACCAGCAGAGGACCCGAGTGGGATACGCAGTATTTT. It is translated as CATSRGPEWDTQYF. The chain employs TRBV15 and TRBJ2-3, with D unresolved. In germline, CDR1 is LNHNV, CDR2 YYDKDF (reference sequence). Deletions cut 1 base from V and 6 bases from J, with 11 bases between. The CDR3 is 14 amino acids.

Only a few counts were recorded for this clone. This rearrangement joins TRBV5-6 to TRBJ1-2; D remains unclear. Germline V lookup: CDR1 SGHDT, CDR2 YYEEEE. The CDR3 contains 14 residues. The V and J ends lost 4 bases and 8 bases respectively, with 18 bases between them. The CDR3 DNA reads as TGTGCCAGCAGCCGCTGGGCCGGTCATGGCGGCTACACCTTC. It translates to CASSRWAGHGGYTF.

The CDR3 sequence is CASSQDSGGVTEAFF. CDR3 bases: TGCGCCAGCAGCCAAGATTCAGGGGGTGTCACTGAAGCTTTCTTT. J is TRBJ1-1 and V is TRBV4-1, with 7 bases lining up with TRBD1. CDR1 is MGHRA, CDR2 YSYEKL, per germline. This CDR3 has 15 amino acids. Unmatched junction bases numbered 5, after V lost 0 bases and J lost 4 bases.

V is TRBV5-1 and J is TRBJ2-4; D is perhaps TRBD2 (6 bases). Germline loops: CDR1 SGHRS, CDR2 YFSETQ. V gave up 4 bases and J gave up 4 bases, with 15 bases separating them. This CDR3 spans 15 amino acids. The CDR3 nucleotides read TGCGCCAGCAGCGGCGATGGGGGAGGAAAAAACATTCAGTACTTC. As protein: CASSGDGGGKNIQYF.

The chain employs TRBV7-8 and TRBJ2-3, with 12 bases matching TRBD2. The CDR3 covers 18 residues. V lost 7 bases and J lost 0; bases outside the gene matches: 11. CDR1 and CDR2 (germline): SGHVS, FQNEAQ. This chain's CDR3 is CASTPTSGRTSSTDTQYF. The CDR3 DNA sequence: TGTGCCAGCACCCCCACTAGCGGGAGGACCTCTAGCACAGATACGCAGTATTTT.

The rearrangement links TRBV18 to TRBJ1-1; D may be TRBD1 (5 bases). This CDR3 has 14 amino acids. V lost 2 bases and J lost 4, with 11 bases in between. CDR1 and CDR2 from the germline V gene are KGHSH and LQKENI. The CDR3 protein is CASSPVGEGTEAFF. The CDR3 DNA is TGTGCCAGCTCACCAGTGGGGGAGGGCACTGAAGCTTTCTTT.

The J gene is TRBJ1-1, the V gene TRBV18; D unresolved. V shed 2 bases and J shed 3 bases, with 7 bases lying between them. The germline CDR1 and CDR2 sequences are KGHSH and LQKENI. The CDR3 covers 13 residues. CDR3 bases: TGTGCCAGCTCACCAAAGGTGGACACTGAAGCTTTCTTT. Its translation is CASSPKVDTEAFF.